These 26 T cell receptor beta chains originate from one sample sequenced in a study of blood T cell repertoires in COVID-19. The protocol was immunoSEQ multiplex PCR, while the TCRdb copy is restricted to in-frame clones and leaves out a portion. This table has some 240,000 clones, 85% appearing once. Sequenced material: peripheral blood. These TCRs come from a woman aged 70 to 79 with COVID-19, enrolled during active disease.

This clone showed up just a few times. The V call is TRBV27, the J call TRBJ1-2; D possibly corresponds to TRBD1 (6 bases). Trimming stripped 5 bases from V and 5 bases from J, with 12 bases between. This CDR3 comprises 13 residues. CDR1 is MNHEY, CDR2 SMNVEV, per germline (reference sequence). The CDR3 sequence is CASSPGDLYGYTF. DNA of the CDR3: TGTGCCAGCAGTCCAGGGGACCTATATGGCTACACCTTC.

This chain links TRBV15 with TRBJ1-2; TRBD1 matches at 10 bases. J was trimmed by 6 bases and V by 3 bases; bases with no gene match: 4. The germline V gene has CDR1 LNHNV and CDR2 YYDKDF (reference sequence). The CDR3 runs 14 residues. The CDR3 DNA sequence: TGTGCCACCAGCAGGGGACAGGGGTTTGATGGCTACACCTTC. It translates to CATSRGQGFDGYTF.

This clone was seen just once. The V and J genes are TRBV30 and TRBJ1-2; D is perhaps TRBD1 (6 bases). CDR3 length: 12 residues. Germline V gene sequence: CDR1 GTSNPN, CDR2 SVGIG (reference sequence). V lost 6 bases to trimming and J lost 11 bases, with 19 bases between them. This chain's CDR3 is CACGLGHLGYTF. Written as DNA, the CDR3 is TGTGCCTGCGGGCTGGGACACTTGGGATACACCTTC.

This chain's CDR3 is CASSADPGQGGYGYTF. The CDR3 DNA reads as TGTGCCAGCAGCGCTGATCCGGGACAGGGGGGGTATGGCTACACCTTC. This chain connects TRBV11-3 to TRBJ1-2, with TRBD1 identical over 11 bases. V was clipped by 5 bases and J by 5 bases; unmatched bases: 10. In germline, CDR1 is SGHNT, CDR2 YENEEA. This CDR3 contains 16 residues.

V is TRBV9 and J is TRBJ2-1; D unresolved. The V end lost 0 bases, the J end lost 4 bases, and 8 bases lay between the germline ends. This CDR3 region has 14 residues. Germline V gene sequence: CDR1 SGDLS, CDR2 YYNGEE. The CDR3: CASSVVSRYNEQFF. The DNA for the CDR3 is TGTGCCAGCAGCGTAGTGTCCAGGTACAATGAGCAGTTCTTC.

J is TRBJ2-7 and V is TRBV5-4; 8 positions agree with TRBD1. Germline V gives CDR1 SGHNT, CDR2 YYREEE (reference sequence). With V trimmed by 5 bases and J by 2 bases, 3 bases remained unmatched. The CDR3 sequence is 13 residues long. CDR3 coding DNA: TGTGCCAGCAGTTGGGACAGGACCTACGAGCAGTACTTC. This codes for CASSWDRTYEQYF.

CDR3 in amino acids: CASTDRVGHQPQHF. The CDR3 DNA reads TGTGCCAGCACCGACAGGGTCGGGCATCAGCCCCAGCATTTT. This sequence joins TRBV7-2 and TRBJ1-5, with 7 bases fitting TRBD1. V trimming: 7 bases; J trimming: 5 bases; junction bases outside the gene matches: 8. Per the germline V gene, CDR1 is SGHTA and CDR2 is FQGNSA. The CDR3 consists of 14 residues.

V is TRBV2 and J is TRBJ1-1; 9 nucleotides match TRBD1. The CDR3 totals 14 residues. The germline V gene encodes CDR1 SNHLY and CDR2 FYNNEI. V shed 6 bases and J 6 bases; nucleotides not matched to a gene: 8. The CDR3, as DNA: TGTGCCAGCAGACAGGACAGGGGCTATCCTGAAGCTTTCTTT. Protein product: CASRQDRGYPEAFF.

The V gene is TRBV11-3, the J gene TRBJ2-1; 8 nucleotides align to TRBD2. Germline V gene data show CDR1 as SGHNT and CDR2 as YENEEA. V lost 3 bases, J lost 4 bases, and 5 bases stayed unmatched. The CDR3 runs to 15 residues. CDR3 in DNA: TGTGCCAGCAGCTTCCTAGCGGGCGTTTACAATGAGCAGTTCTTC. Its protein is CASSFLAGVYNEQFF. The complete variable domain, with remaining parts taken from reference TRBV11-3 and TRBJ2-1, reads EAGVVQSPRYKIIEKKQPVAFWCNPISGHNTLYWYLQNLGQGPELLIRYENEEAVDDSQLPKDRFSAERLKGVDSTLKIQPAELGDSAVYLCASSFLAGVYNEQFFGPGTRLTVL.

This clone appeared once. This chain connects TRBV7-9 to TRBJ2-6; TRBD1 aligns across 7 bases. This CDR3 is 15 amino acids long. V trimming: 4 bases; J trimming: 4 bases; junction bases outside the gene matches: 4. CDR1 SEHNR and CDR2 FQNEAQ come from the germline V gene (reference sequence). CDR3 in DNA: TGTGCCAGCAGCTACAGGGGCGCCGGGGCCAACGTCCTGACTTTC. This encodes CASSYRGAGANVLTF.

The V gene is TRBV7-2, the J gene TRBJ2-5, with TRBD2 identical over 9 bases. Trimming cost V 3 bases and J 2 bases; bases outside gene matches: 7. CDR1 and CDR2 from the germline V gene are SGHTA and FQGNSA. This CDR3 is built from 16 residues. The chain's CDR3 is CASSFPLAGGQETQYF. In nucleotides, the CDR3 is TGTGCCAGCAGCTTCCCATTGGCGGGGGGGCAAGAGACCCAGTACTTC.

The J gene is TRBJ1-1, the V gene TRBV2; D gene unclear. Trimming pared 11 bases from V and 1 base from J, leaving 20 bases between. Germline V gene data show CDR1 as SNHLY and CDR2 as FYNNEI. The CDR3 consists of 15 residues. The CDR3 DNA follows: TGTGCCGGATTAAAAAGCAAAGCGACGAACACTGAAGCTTTCTTT. Amino acids: CAGLKSKATNTEAFF.

The rearrangement uses TRBV7-3 and TRBJ1-1, with no clear D. This CDR3 contains 18 residues. Germline V gene data show CDR1 as SGHTA and CDR2 as FQGTGA. With 5 bases removed from V and 0 bases from J, the gap between germline ends came to 22 bases. The CDR3 DNA sequence: TGTGCCAGCAGCGGTAAGATAGAGGTGCGCTTACTGAACACTGAAGCTTTCTTT. This gives the protein CASSGKIEVRLLNTEAFF.

The chain uses TRBV19 and TRBJ2-1; D is ambiguous. The germline V gene encodes CDR1 LNHDA and CDR2 SQIVND (reference sequence). This CDR3 contains 15 residues. V lost 5 bases to trimming and J lost 6 bases, with 17 bases between them. In nucleotides, the CDR3 is TGTGCCAGTAGTGGCCCTTCCGCGGTAGGCAATGAGCAGTTCTTC. It translates to CASSGPSAVGNEQFF.

The chain uses TRBV18 and TRBJ1-1, with unresolved D. The CDR3 has 13 amino acids. V lost 3 bases and J lost 6, with 11 bases in between. Looked up from germline, CDR1 is KGHSH and CDR2 is LQKENI. The CDR3 protein is CASSPGRIPEAFF. For the CDR3, the DNA is TGTGCCAGCTCACCGGGCAGGATCCCTGAAGCTTTCTTT.

The rearrangement uses TRBV30 and TRBJ1-1; D ambiguous. V was shortened by 5 bases and J by 3 bases, with 22 bases between the two germline ends. In germline, CDR1 is GTSNPN, CDR2 SVGIG (reference sequence). The CDR3 has 16 amino acids. The DNA for the CDR3 is TGTGCCTGGGGGGAGGCCCAGGTGTCGGCGGACACTGAAGCTTTCTTT. This codes for CAWGEAQVSADTEAFF.

This chain joins TRBV2 and TRBJ2-3; the match to TRBD2 covers 7 bases. The ends lost 4 bases at V and 4 bases at J; junction bases unmatched: 8. Germline V gene lookup returns CDR1 SNHLY and CDR2 FYNNEI. The CDR3 has 15 residues. The chain's CDR3 is CASSGPAGVADTQYF. DNA for the CDR3: TGTGCCAGCAGTGGACCCGCGGGAGTAGCAGATACGCAGTATTTT.

This clone has a single count. The chain uses TRBV10-3 and TRBJ2-3; D ambiguous. The germline CDR1 and CDR2 sequences are ENHRY and SYGVKD. The ends were cut back, 3 bases at V and 0 bases at J, with 10 bases in the middle. The CDR3 totals 15 residues. The chain's CDR3 is CAISDLTTSTDTQYF. The CDR3 DNA reads TGTGCCATCAGTGACCTGACGACTAGCACAGATACGCAGTATTTT.

The chain recombines TRBV2 with TRBJ1-3; D perhaps matches TRBD1 (6 bases). The V end lost 7 bases, the J end lost 14 bases, and 18 bases lay between the germline ends. The CDR3 runs to 12 residues. Germline-derived CDR1 and CDR2 are SNHLY and FYNNEI. CDR3 sequence: CASTRTDSILYF. In DNA form, the CDR3 reads TGTGCCAGCACCCGGACAGATTCTATTTTATATTTT.

The chain uses TRBV5-6 and TRBJ1-1; possible D gene TRBD1, 6 bases. Germline V gene data show CDR1 as SGHDT and CDR2 as YYEEEE. The V end lost 6 bases, the J end lost 1 base, and 19 bases lay between the germline ends. The CDR3 consists of 16 residues. The CDR3 coding sequence is TGTGCCAGCACCCCGATGGGGGCTTATCAGAACACTGAAGCTTTCTTT. It specifies CASTPMGAYQNTEAFF.

This chain links TRBV7-2 with TRBJ1-5; D is possibly TRBD1 (6 bases). V lost 3 bases, J lost 11 bases, and 17 bases lay in between. The germline gives CDR1 SGHTA, CDR2 FQGNSA. The CDR3 has 14 residues. The CDR3 DNA follows: TGTGCCAGCAGCTTGAACTCCCGAGGGGGGGCCCAGCATTTT. Amino acid sequence: CASSLNSRGGAQHF. The complete variable domain, with remaining parts taken from reference TRBV7-2 and TRBJ1-5, reads GAGVSQSPSNKVTEKGKDVELRCDPISGHTALYWYRQSLGQGLEFLIYFQGNSAPDKSGLPSDRFSAERTGGSVSTLTIQRTQQEDSAVYLCASSLNSRGGAQHFGDGTRLSIL.

The CDR3 protein is CASSPTRQELSSPLHF. For the CDR3, the DNA is TGTGCCAGCTCACCAACTAGACAGGAATTGAGTTCACCCCTCCACTTT. The chain combines TRBV18 with TRBJ1-6, with D maybe TRBD1 (6 bases). Trimming cost V 2 bases and J 9 bases, with 17 bases left between them. The germline gives CDR1 KGHSH, CDR2 LQKENI. This CDR3 contains 16 residues.

The V call is TRBV5-1, the J call TRBJ1-2, with 7 bases matching TRBD1. Looked up from germline, CDR1 is SGHRS and CDR2 is YFSETQ. V trimming: 3 bases; J trimming: 2 bases; junction bases outside the gene matches: 7. The CDR3 loop spans 15 amino acids. The CDR3 loop reads CASSYGGQTNYGYTF. CDR3 bases: TGCGCCAGCAGCTATGGGGGACAGACCAACTATGGCTACACCTTC.

The chain links TRBV29-1 to TRBJ2-6, with a tentative D call TRBD1 (6 bases). The germline V gene has CDR1 SQVTM and CDR2 ANQGSEA. This CDR3 is 13 amino acids long. Trimming removed 6 bases from V and 2 bases from J, with 8 bases in between. The DNA of the CDR3 is TGCAGCGTCACAGGGACTGGGGCCAACGTCCTGACTTTC. Its translation: CSVTGTGANVLTF. Full variable domain (remainder filled in from reference TRBV29-1 and TRBJ2-6): SAVISQKPSRDICQRGTSLTIQCQVDSQVTMMFWYRQQPGQSLTLIATANQGSEATYESGFVIDKFPISRPNLTFSTLTVSNMSPEDSSIYLCSVTGTGANVLTFGAGSRLTVL.

V and J are TRBV7-2 and TRBJ1-1; D ambiguous. The CDR3 length is 14 residues. Trimming removed 1 base at V and 1 base at J, with 7 bases between. Germline CDR1 SGHTA, CDR2 FQGNSA. Here the CDR3 reads CASSLGEGNTEAFF. For the CDR3, the DNA is TGTGCCAGCAGCTTAGGGGAGGGGAACACTGAAGCTTTCTTT. Using reference TRBV7-2 and TRBJ1-1 for the parts outside the CDR3, the full variable domain is GAGVSQSPSNKVTEKGKDVELRCDPISGHTALYWYRQSLGQGLEFLIYFQGNSAPDKSGLPSDRFSAERTGGSVSTLTIQRTQQEDSAVYLCASSLGEGNTEAFFGQGTRLTVV.

The gene calls are TRBV15 and TRBJ1-5; 9 bases fit TRBD1. The CDR3 covers 13 residues. Unmatched junction bases numbered 4, after V lost 3 bases and J lost 10 bases. Germline-derived CDR1 and CDR2 are LNHNV and YYDKDF (reference sequence). The CDR3: CATSSRDRDPQHF. CDR3 DNA sequence: TGTGCCACCAGCAGCCGGGACAGGGACCCCCAGCATTTT. Full variable domain (missing parts from reference TRBV15 and TRBJ1-5): DAMVIQNPRYQVTQFGKPVTLSCSQTLNHNVMYWYQQKSSQAPKLLFHYYDKDFNNEADTPDNFQSRRPNTSFCFLDIRSPGLGDTAMYLCATSSRDRDPQHFGDGTRLSIL.